This entry lists 18 T cell receptor beta chains sequenced from one sample in a study of cytomegalovirus exposure and HLA in healthy donors. Primers included in the PCR were 60 Vbeta and 13 Jbeta primers. TCRdb's table, derived via immunoSEQ multiplex PCR, lists solely in-frame clones and lacks some. The profile covers about 78,000 clones, with about three quarters appearing a single time and around 10% taken by the ten largest. The sequenced material came from PBMCs. These receptors were obtained from a woman in her thirties or forties in good health and CMV-seropositive.

This clone was counted only a few times. The chain uses TRBV6-6 and TRBJ1-1; no reliable D call. V was clipped by 6 bases and J by 1 base, with 9 bases between them. The CDR3 has 13 amino acids. Germline-derived CDR1 and CDR2 are MNHNY and SVGAGI (reference sequence). CDR3 nucleotide sequence: TGTGCCAGCAGGCCCGGCGGGAACACTGAAGCTTTCTTT. Its translation is CASRPGGNTEAFF.

The chain combines TRBV9 with TRBJ2-5; 9 nucleotides agree with TRBD2. The germline V gene has CDR1 SGDLS and CDR2 YYNGEE. The length of the CDR3 is 16 residues. The J segment lost 4 bases and the V segment lost 0 bases, leaving 7 bases of the junction unmatched. Here the CDR3 DNA reads TGTGCCAGCAGCGTAGGCAGCGGGGGGCTCCCAGAGACCCAGTACTTC. Its translation: CASSVGSGGLPETQYF.

The V call is TRBV7-2, the J call TRBJ1-1; D gene uncertain. This CDR3 spans 15 amino acids. V was clipped by 2 bases and J by 1 base, with 11 bases between them. CDR1 is SGHTA and CDR2 is FQGNSA in the germline V gene. Here the CDR3 DNA reads TGTGCCAGCAGCTTAAATGCAGATCCGAACACTGAAGCTTTCTTT. This gives the protein CASSLNADPNTEAFF.

The chain uses TRBV14 and TRBJ2-3; tentatively, D is TRBD1 (5 bases). Looked up from germline, CDR1 is SGHDN and CDR2 is FVKESK. The CDR3 runs 13 residues. V dropped 2 bases and J dropped 4 bases, with 7 bases sitting between them. The CDR3: CASSQLGADTQYF. As DNA, the CDR3 is TGTGCCAGCAGCCAACTAGGGGCAGATACGCAGTATTTT. Using reference TRBV14 and TRBJ2-3 for the parts outside the CDR3, the full variable domain is EAGVTQFPSHSVIEKGQTVTLRCDPISGHDNLYWYRRVMGKEIKFLLHFVKESKQDESGMPNNRFLAERTGGTYSTLKVQPAELEDSGVYFCASSQLGADTQYFGPGTRLTVL.

CDR3 sequence (DNA): TGTGCCAGCAGCCTAGCGGGAGGGCGGGGGACCCAGTACTTC. Protein sequence: CASSLAGGRGTQYF. The rearrangement joins TRBV27 to TRBJ2-5; 12 bases line up with TRBD2. The germline CDR1 and CDR2 sequences are MNHEY and SMNVEV (reference sequence). The CDR3 has 14 amino acids. The junction had 6 bases not matched to a gene; V was cut back by 6 bases and J by 7 bases.

The CDR3 sequence is CASTNRETSYGYTF. The DNA for the CDR3 is TGTGCCAGCACCAACCGGGAAACAAGCTATGGCTACACCTTC. V is TRBV6-5 and J is TRBJ1-2; no clear D gene. Germline lookup yields CDR1 MNHEY and CDR2 SVGAGI. This CDR3 has 14 amino acids. Trimming pared 7 bases from V and 4 bases from J, leaving 16 bases between.

This chain links TRBV28 with TRBJ1-1, with a tentative D call TRBD1 (6 bases). The CDR3 is 12 amino acids. V shed 6 bases and J shed 1 base, with 6 bases lying between them. CDR1 and CDR2 (germline): MDHEN, SYDVKM. CDR3 in amino acids: CASRTGNTEAFF. The CDR3 region has the DNA TGTGCCAGCAGGACAGGGAACACTGAAGCTTTCTTT.

The V and J genes are TRBV19 and TRBJ2-7; 11 bases line up with TRBD2. This CDR3 spans 13 amino acids. Germline V gives CDR1 LNHDA, CDR2 SQIVND (reference sequence). The V gene end was trimmed by 5 bases and the J gene end by 5 bases; junction bases not matched to a gene: 2. The CDR3 is CASSPLAGDEQYF. The CDR3 DNA reads as TGTGCCAGTAGTCCACTAGCGGGGGACGAGCAGTACTTC.

This chain links TRBV28 with TRBJ2-7; possible D gene TRBD2, 5 bases. V shed 3 bases and J shed 5 bases, with 14 bases lying between them. CDR1 MDHEN and CDR2 SYDVKM come from the germline V gene. This CDR3 comprises 14 residues. The CDR3 reads CASSFAGTVDEQYF. CDR3 nucleotides: TGTGCCAGCAGTTTTGCGGGTACGGTCGACGAGCAGTACTTC.

This sequence joins TRBV7-2 and TRBJ1-1; D ambiguous. The germline gives CDR1 SGHTA, CDR2 FQGNSA. The germline V and J ends were trimmed by 0 bases and 3 bases, with 8 bases remaining between them. The CDR3 has 14 residues. DNA of the CDR3: TGTGCCAGCAGCTTAGCCACAGTGCACACTGAAGCTTTCTTT. Translating gives CASSLATVHTEAFF.

The chain carries TRBV18 and TRBJ2-7; TRBD1 aligns across 9 bases. Losses at the gene ends were 6 bases for V and 2 bases for J; bases not matched to a gene: 5. Germline CDR1 reads KGHSH; CDR2 reads LQKENI. The CDR3 runs 14 residues. This CDR3 is CASSSRTGAYEQYF. The CDR3 nucleotides are TGTGCCAGCTCCTCCCGGACAGGGGCCTACGAGCAGTACTTC.

The chain employs TRBV28 and TRBJ1-2; 7 nucleotides agree with TRBD1. The CDR3 contains 15 residues. Germline lookup yields CDR1 MDHEN and CDR2 SYDVKM. J gave up 8 bases and V 2 bases, and 11 bases lay outside the gene matches. This CDR3 is CASSLEYRDRRGYTF. The CDR3 DNA reads TGTGCCAGCAGTTTAGAATATCGGGACAGAAGAGGCTACACCTTC.

This clone came up a few times. The chain is built from TRBV2 and TRBJ1-3; D unresolved. CDR1 is SNHLY and CDR2 is FYNNEI in the germline V gene. V gave up 2 bases and J gave up 3 bases, with 14 bases separating them. The CDR3 is 16 amino acids. CDR3 protein: CASSEWVGSFGNTIYF. DNA of the CDR3: TGTGCCAGCAGTGAATGGGTGGGCAGCTTTGGAAACACCATATATTTT.

This clone has only one observation. This chain uses TRBV9 with TRBJ1-2, with a weak D call TRBD1 (6 bases). CDR3 size: 18 residues. V was trimmed by 0 bases and J by 0 bases, leaving 18 bases between them. In germline, CDR1 is SGDLS, CDR2 YYNGEE. CDR3 sequence reads: CASSVGLGGQEANYGYTF. Written as DNA, the CDR3 is TGTGCCAGCAGCGTAGGCTTGGGGGGGCAAGAAGCTAACTATGGCTACACCTTC.

The V gene is TRBV4-1, the J gene TRBJ2-7, with 8 bases aligning to TRBD1. Germline V lookup: CDR1 MGHRA, CDR2 YSYEKL. This CDR3 has 17 residues. After removal of 1 base from V and 3 bases from J, the junction contained 11 bases not matched to a gene. The CDR3 nucleotides are TGCGCCAGCAGCCAAGCCCCTACCGGGACAGGTAACTACGAGCAGTACTTC. This codes for CASSQAPTGTGNYEQYF.

The chain links TRBV7-9 to TRBJ1-5; D ambiguous. With 1 base removed from V and 5 bases from J, the gap between germline ends came to 18 bases. Germline V gene lookup returns CDR1 SEHNR and CDR2 FQNEAQ (reference sequence). CDR3 length: 17 amino acids. This chain's CDR3 is CASSLGGRAGPYQPQHF. CDR3 DNA: TGTGCCAGCAGCTTAGGGGGAAGGGCGGGTCCGTATCAGCCCCAGCATTTT.

The rearrangement links TRBV2 to TRBJ2-1; 7 bases map to TRBD2. The V gene's germline CDR1 is SNHLY and CDR2 FYNNEI. The CDR3 has 14 residues. J was trimmed by 0 bases and V by 9 bases; bases with no gene match: 5. The CDR3 nucleotides are TGTGCCAGTCGGGGCGGGAGCTCCTACAATGAGCAGTTCTTC. It translates to CASRGGSSYNEQFF. The entire variable domain, with the rest obtained from reference TRBV2 and TRBJ2-1, is as follows: EPEVTQTPSHQVTQMGQEVILRCVPISNHLYFYWYRQILGQKVEFLVSFYNNEISEKSEIFDDQFSVERPDGSNFTLKIRSTKLEDSAMYFCASRGGSSYNEQFFGPGTRLTVL.

This chain uses TRBV30 with TRBJ2-7, with D perhaps matching TRBD2 (7 bases). The CDR3 runs to 15 residues. In germline, CDR1 is GTSNPN, CDR2 SVGIG (reference sequence). V shed 2 bases and J shed 5 bases, with 19 bases lying between them. The CDR3 sequence is CAWSPPRGRAHEQYF. DNA of the CDR3: TGTGCCTGGAGTCCCCCTAGGGGGAGGGCCCACGAGCAGTACTTC.